The sequence of this T cell receptor beta chain was determined in a study of cytomegalovirus exposure and HLA in healthy donors. As for the donors, each was a healthy bone marrow donor. The PCR employed 60 Vbeta primers together with 13 Jbeta primers. Only in-frame clones appear in the TCRdb table, and some are missing; sequencing was by immunoSEQ multiplex PCR. The repertoire includes some 200,000 clones, about 70% of them detected once, and 1.5% to 2% sits in the top ten. Study-wide results and limits: One cluster of highly shared sequence variants probably arose as a sequencing artifact.

About this clone itself: Its antigen is as yet unknown.

CDR3 length: 14 residues. CDR1 and CDR2 (germline): LGHNA, YSLEER. Trimming took 1 base from V and 6 from J; bases not matched to a gene: 2. V and J are TRBV4-3 and TRBJ2-2; TRBD1 aligns across 7 bases. The sequence derives from a woman aged 30 to 39 in good health and CMV-seronegative. Sequences were obtained from PBMCs. This CDR3 is CASSQVTGPGELFF. The CDR3 region has the DNA TGCGCCAGCAGCCAAGTGACAGGGCCCGGGGAGCTGTTTTTT.